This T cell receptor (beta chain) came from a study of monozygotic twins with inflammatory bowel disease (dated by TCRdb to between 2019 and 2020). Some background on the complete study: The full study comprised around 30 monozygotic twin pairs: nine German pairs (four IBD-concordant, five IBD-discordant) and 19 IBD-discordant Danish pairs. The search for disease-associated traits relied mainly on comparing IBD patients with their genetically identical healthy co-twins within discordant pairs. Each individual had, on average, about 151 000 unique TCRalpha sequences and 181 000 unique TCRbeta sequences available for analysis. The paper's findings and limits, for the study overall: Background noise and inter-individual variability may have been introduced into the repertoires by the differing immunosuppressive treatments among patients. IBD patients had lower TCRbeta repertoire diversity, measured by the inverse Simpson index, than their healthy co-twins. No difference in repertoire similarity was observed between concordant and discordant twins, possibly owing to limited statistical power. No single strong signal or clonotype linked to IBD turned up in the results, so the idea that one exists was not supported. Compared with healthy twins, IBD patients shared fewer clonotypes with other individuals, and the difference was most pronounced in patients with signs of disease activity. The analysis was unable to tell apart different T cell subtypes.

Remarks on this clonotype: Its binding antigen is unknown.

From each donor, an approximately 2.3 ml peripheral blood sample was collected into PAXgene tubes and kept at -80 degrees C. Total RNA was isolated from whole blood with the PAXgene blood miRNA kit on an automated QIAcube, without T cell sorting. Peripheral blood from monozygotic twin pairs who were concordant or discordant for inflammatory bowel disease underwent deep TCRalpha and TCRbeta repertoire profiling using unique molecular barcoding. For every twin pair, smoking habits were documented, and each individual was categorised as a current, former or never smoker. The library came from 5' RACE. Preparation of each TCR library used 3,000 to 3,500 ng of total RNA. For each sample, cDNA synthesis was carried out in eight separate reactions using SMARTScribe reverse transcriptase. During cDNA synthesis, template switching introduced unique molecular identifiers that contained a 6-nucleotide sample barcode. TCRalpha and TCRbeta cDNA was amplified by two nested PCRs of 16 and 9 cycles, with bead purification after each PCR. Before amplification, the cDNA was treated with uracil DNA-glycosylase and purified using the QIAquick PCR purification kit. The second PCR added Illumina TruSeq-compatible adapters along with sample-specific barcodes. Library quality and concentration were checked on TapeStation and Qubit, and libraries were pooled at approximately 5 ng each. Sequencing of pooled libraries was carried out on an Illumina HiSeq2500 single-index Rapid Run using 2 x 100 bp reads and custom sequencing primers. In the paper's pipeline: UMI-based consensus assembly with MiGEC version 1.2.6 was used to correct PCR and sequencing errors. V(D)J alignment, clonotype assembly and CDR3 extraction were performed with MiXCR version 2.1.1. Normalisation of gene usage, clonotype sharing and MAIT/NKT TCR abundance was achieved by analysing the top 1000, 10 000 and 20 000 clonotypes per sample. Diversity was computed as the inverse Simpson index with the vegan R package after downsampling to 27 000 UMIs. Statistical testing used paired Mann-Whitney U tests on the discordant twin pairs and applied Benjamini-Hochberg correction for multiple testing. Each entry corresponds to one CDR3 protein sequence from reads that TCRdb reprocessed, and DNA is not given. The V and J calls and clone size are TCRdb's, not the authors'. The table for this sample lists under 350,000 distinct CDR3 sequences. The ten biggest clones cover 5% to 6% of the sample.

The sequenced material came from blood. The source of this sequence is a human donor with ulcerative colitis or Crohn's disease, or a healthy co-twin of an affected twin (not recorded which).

CDR3 region: CASSLIYRGPKNIQYF. The V gene is TRBV5-1 and the J gene is TRBJ2-4; TCRdb gives TRBD1 as the D gene, but with no DNA this cannot be confirmed. Spanning cysteine to phenylalanine, the CDR3 consists of 16 amino acids. The record lacks a DNA sequence. Based on the germline V gene, the CDR1 and CDR2 sequences are SGHRS and YFSETQ.